This is a list of T cell receptor beta chains from one sample in a study of T cell responses to AZD1222 COVID-19 vaccine. Here immunoSEQ multiplex PCR was the method, and the copy in TCRdb shows in-frame clones only, minus some. The sample contains some 130,000 clones, roughly 93% of which appear only once. Sequenced here: peripheral blood, sampled 28 days after the second AZD1222 dose. The source is an adult who received the AZD1222 COVID-19 vaccine. CDR3s include the opening cysteine and the closing phenylalanine or tryptophan. The D gene is left open where the match is weak. For some rows the clone size is stated as once, few or many, or as a class when expanded; others skip it.

D	V	size	J	DNA	CDR3
TRBD1	TRBV19	NA	TRBJ1-5	TGTGCCAGTAGACCTTGGGACAGGGACAATCAGCCCCAGCATTTT	CASRPWDRDNQPQHF
NA	TRBV4-1	NA	TRBJ1-1	TGCGCCAGCAGCCAACGCGGACAGAACACTGAAGCTTTCTTT	CASSQRGQNTEAFF
NA	TRBV7-9	NA	TRBJ1-1	TGTGCCAGCAGCTTTGGGAGCAACACTGAAGCTTTCTTT	CASSFGSNTEAFF
TRBD1	TRBV5-1	NA	TRBJ1-2	TGCGCCAGCAGCCAGGGGGCCGGTGGCTACACCTTC	CASSQGAGGYTF
TRBD2	TRBV7-2	NA	TRBJ2-1	TGTGCCAGCAGCTCCCCGGTGATAGCGGGGGTGTACAATGAGCAGTTCTTC	CASSSPVIAGVYNEQFF
TRBD1	TRBV27	NA	TRBJ2-2	TGTGCCAGCAGGGCAGGGGGCAACACCGGGGAGCTGTTTTTT	CASRAGGNTGELFF
NA	TRBV5-4	NA	TRBJ2-7	TGTGCCAGCAGCCCATACAGGGACGAGCAGTACTTC	CASSPYRDEQYF
NA	TRBV7-2	NA	TRBJ2-5	TGTGCCAGCAGCTTAGCCGGCTCAGGTGGGGAGACCCAGTACTTC	CASSLAGSGGETQYF
NA	TRBV19	NA	TRBJ2-7	TGTGCCAGTAGTATTCACAGGGTAACCTCCTACGAGCAGTACTTC	CASSIHRVTSYEQYF
NA	TRBV5-1	NA	TRBJ1-2	TGCGCCAGCAGCGTGGGTGGCAGGGACTATGGCTACACCTTC	CASSVGGRDYGYTF
NA	TRBV9	NA	TRBJ1-5	TGTGCCAGCAGCTTACCGACAGATCAGCCCCAGCATTTT	CASSLPTDQPQHF
NA	TRBV7-2	NA	TRBJ1-1	TGTGCCAGCAGACTGAGGAGGGGAAACACTGAAGCTTTCTTT	CASRLRRGNTEAFF
NA	TRBV6-5	NA	TRBJ1-3	TGTGCCAGTTACTCGGACTCTGGAAACACCATATATTTT	CASYSDSGNTIYF
NA	TRBV9	once	TRBJ2-5	TGTGCCAGCAGCGTAGAACCATCAGAGACCCAGTACTTC	CASSVEPSETQYF
NA	TRBV5-1	NA	TRBJ2-1	TGCGCCAGCAGCTTGGTTTTCCGGACCGACGCCTACAATGAGCAGTTCTTC	CASSLVFRTDAYNEQFF
TRBD1	TRBV9	once	TRBJ1-6	TGTGCCAGCAGCGGACCGGGACAGGGGTATTCACCCCTCCACTTT	CASSGPGQGYSPLHF
NA	TRBV7-9	NA	TRBJ1-1	TGTGCCAGCAGCTTAGACTGGTGGGCTTTCTTT	CASSLDWWAFF
NA	TRBV6-5	NA	TRBJ1-5	TGTGCCAGCAGCTTAGATAGCAATCAGCCCCAGCATTTT	CASSLDSNQPQHF
NA	TRBV30	NA	TRBJ1-5	TGTGCCTGGAGTGTACTGGAGGGTCAGCCCCAGCATTTT	CAWSVLEGQPQHF
NA	TRBV29-1	NA	TRBJ2-1	TGCAGCGTAAGGTACAATGAGCAGTTCTTC	CSVRYNEQFF
NA	TRBV2	NA	TRBJ1-1	TGTGCCAGGGCGCTGACAGGGAACACTGAAGCTTTCTTT	CARALTGNTEAFF
NA	TRBV7-3	NA	TRBJ2-7	TGTGCCAGCAGCTTATTCCCAGGGAAAAGCTACGAGCAGTACTTC	CASSLFPGKSYEQYF
NA	TRBV13	NA	TRBJ1-1	TGTGCCAGCAGCGCCTTGAGTGAAGCTTTCTTT	CASSALSEAFF
NA	TRBV6-5	NA	TRBJ1-2	TGTGTTACGCGGGAGGAGTTAATTGATGGCTACACCTTC	CVTREELIDGYTF
NA	TRBV19	NA	TRBJ1-6	TGTGCCAGTAGTATGGGGGATCAGCGGGGTTCACCCCTCCACTTT	CASSMGDQRGSPLHF
NA	TRBV14	once	TRBJ2-7	NA	CASSHVGAGIGYF